These 26 T cell receptor beta chains were sequenced from one sample in a study of blood T cells in healthy people across ages. A J-beta primer mix and a sample-barcoded 5' primer were used in a second PCR of roughly 7 to 12 cycles. Each CDR3 protein gets one entry after TCRdb re-called the 5' RACE reads with MiXCR. This sample has 800,000 or so distinct CDR3 sequences; 20% to 30% occur once, and the top ten carry approximately 3.7%. These same records also appear under a second study, on T cells of mothers and their children.

Source material: blood. The origin of the receptors is a boy aged 10-17 years in good health.

This clonotype was seen a single time. The rearrangement joins TRBV7-6 to TRBJ2-6; D is possibly TRBD1 (5 bases). This CDR3 has 21 residues. The germline V gene encodes CDR1 SGHVS and CDR2 FNYEAQ. Trimming cost V 6 bases and J 2 bases, with 29 bases left between them. CDR3 bases: TGTGCCAGCAGTATTTATTACCCAGGCCAGACAGTACCGCCTGGGGCCAACGTCCTGACTTTC. This encodes CASSIYYPGQTVPPGANVLTF. The entire variable domain, with the rest obtained from reference TRBV7-6 and TRBJ2-6, is as follows: GAGVSQSPRYKVTKRGQDVALRCDPISGHVSLYWYRQALGQGPEFLTYFNYEAQQDKSGLPNDRFSAERPEGSISTLTIQRTEQRDSAMYRCASSIYYPGQTVPPGANVLTFGAGSRLTVL.

The rearrangement joins TRBV18 to TRBJ1-2, with a possible D match to TRBD1 (6 bases). Trimming removed 4 bases at V and 7 bases at J, with 16 bases between. Germline V gene lookup returns CDR1 KGHSH and CDR2 LQKENI. The length of the CDR3 is 14 residues. CDR3 loop: CASSLRQEPSGYTF. As DNA, the CDR3 is TGTGCCAGCTCACTCAGACAGGAACCTTCTGGCTACACCTTC.

The rearrangement joins TRBV5-1 to TRBJ2-1, with D perhaps matching TRBD1 (6 bases). The DNA end is a closer match to TRBJ2-7, so the J assignment may be wrong. The germline gives CDR1 SGHRS, CDR2 YFSETQ. This CDR3 has 13 amino acids. CDR3 DNA sequence: TGCGCCAGCAGCCAGAAGGGGGTCTACGAGCAGTACTTC. Translated: CASSQKGVYEQYF.

The chain recombines TRBV29-1 with TRBJ2-7; the D gene is possibly TRBD1 (5 bases). V was clipped by 6 bases and J by 3 bases, with 15 bases between them. Germline CDR1 SQVTM, CDR2 ANQGSEA. The CDR3 runs 13 residues. CDR3 nucleotides: TGCAGCGTCCAGGGCAGGGTAAGCTACGAGCAGTACTTC. It yields the protein CSVQGRVSYEQYF.

In its sample, this clonotype was seen a few times. The V gene is TRBV27, the J gene TRBJ2-5; D gene ambiguous. The germline CDR1 and CDR2 sequences are MNHEY and SMNVEV (reference sequence). Trimming cost V 6 bases and J 5 bases, with 16 bases left between them. This CDR3 contains 14 residues. CDR3 coding DNA: TGTGCCAGCAGACCTCTCAGTACTGCGGAGACCCAGTACTTC. As protein: CASRPLSTAETQYF.

This clonotype occurred a few times. The chain links TRBV21-1 to TRBJ2-2; the table's D call of TRBD1 was not tested on the DNA. TRBV21-1 is annotated as a pseudogene. This CDR3 contains 15 residues. CDR3 sequence (DNA): TGTGCCAGCAGCCCCACCGGGACATCCACCGGGGAGCTGTTTTTT. Amino acid sequence: CASSPTGTSTGELFF.

The chain employs TRBV3-1 and TRBJ2-1; 9 nucleotides align to TRBD2. The better agreement between TRBJ2-7 and the DNA end casts doubt on the J call. The CDR3 runs 16 residues. Germline assignment: CDR1 LGHDT and CDR2 YNNKEL (reference sequence). The CDR3: CASSQDGVAGVYEQYF. Here the CDR3 DNA reads TGTGCCAGCAGCCAAGATGGGGTAGCGGGGGTTTACGAGCAGTACTTC.

A few counts support this clonotype. In DNA form, the CDR3 reads TGTGCCAGCAGCACACAACAGGGTGGAACCAAAAACATTCAGTACTTC. It encodes CASSTQQGGTKNIQYF. This chain joins TRBV7-2 and TRBJ2-4; possible D gene TRBD1, 6 bases. The V end lost 5 bases, the J end lost 2 bases, and 16 bases lay between the germline ends. The CDR3 runs to 16 residues. Looked up from germline, CDR1 is SGHTA and CDR2 is FQGNSA.

The CDR3 bases are TGCGCCAGCAGCCGCGGCAACAGGGGCACGGTAGATACGCAGTATTTT. It encodes CASSRGNRGTVDTQYF. The chain is built from TRBV4-3 and TRBJ2-3, with 7 bases matching TRBD1. This CDR3 has 16 amino acids. Unmatched junction bases numbered 12, after V lost 4 bases and J lost 5 bases. The germline CDR1 and CDR2 sequences are LGHNA and YSLEER.

This chain connects TRBV24-1 to TRBJ2-5; D might be TRBD1 (5 bases). The ends were cut back, 5 bases at V and 2 bases at J, with 14 bases in the middle. Germline V gives CDR1 KGHDR, CDR2 SFDVKD. This CDR3 is built from 15 residues. This CDR3 is CATSGDLDRQETQYF. The CDR3 DNA reads as TGTGCCACCAGTGGTGATCTTGACAGACAAGAGACCCAGTACTTC.

This clonotype was detected a few times. The gene calls are TRBV7-9 and TRBJ1-4, with unresolved D. Germline V lookup: CDR1 SEHNR, CDR2 FQNEAQ (reference sequence). Trimming removed 5 bases at V and 5 bases at J, with 18 bases between. This CDR3 spans 16 amino acids. The CDR3 sequence: CASSPKTGRRNEKLFF. The CDR3 nucleotides read TGTGCCAGCAGCCCCAAAACCGGGAGAAGGAATGAAAAACTGTTTTTT.

This clonotype showed up many times. The chain employs TRBV10-3 and TRBJ2-7; 9 bases match TRBD2. Germline values: CDR1 ENHRY, CDR2 SYGVKD. The CDR3 contains 15 residues. V dropped 3 bases and J dropped 0; count of bases not matched to a gene: 3. The CDR3 reads CAISEGLAYSYEQYF. CDR3 sequence (DNA): TGTGCCATCAGTGAAGGACTAGCGTACTCCTACGAGCAGTACTTC.

This clonotype was detected only a few times. The genes are TRBV20-1 and TRBJ1-1; 9 bases agree with TRBD1. The CDR3 extends over 19 amino acids. Looked up from germline, CDR1 is DFQATT and CDR2 is SNEGSKA (reference sequence). The ends lost 0 bases at V and 5 bases at J; junction bases unmatched: 19. In nucleotides, the CDR3 is TGCAGTGCTAGAGATCGCGCCCTTACAGGGGGCGCCAAGGGAACTGAAGCTTTCTTT. Translated: CSARDRALTGGAKGTEAFF.

This clonotype was recorded a few times. The chain links TRBV4-2 to TRBJ2-5; 15 positions agree with TRBD2. The CDR3 is made up of 18 amino acids. Germline V lookup: CDR1 LGHNA, CDR2 YNFKEQ. J gave up 11 bases and V 0 bases, and 13 bases lay outside the gene matches. CDR3 sequence reads: CASSQDLIGLAGGSEQYF. The CDR3 bases are TGTGCCAGCAGCCAAGATCTTATAGGACTAGCGGGAGGGAGTGAGCAGTACTTC.

The rearrangement links TRBV27 to TRBJ1-2; D gene unclear. Germline lookup yields CDR1 MNHEY and CDR2 SMNVEV (reference sequence). Trimming removed 3 bases at V and 4 bases at J, with 9 bases between. There are 13 residues in the CDR3. CDR3 nucleotide sequence: TGTGCCAGCAGTTTCGAGGGTTTCTATGGCTACACCTTC. Protein product: CASSFEGFYGYTF.

There are a few counts of this clonotype. The chain employs TRBV28 and TRBJ2-3; either TRBD1 or TRBD2 may fit D (5 bases each). This CDR3 has 14 amino acids. From germline, CDR1 is MDHEN and CDR2 SYDVKM. V lost 3 bases to trimming and J lost 1 base, with 8 bases between them. CDR3 sequence: CASSLGPRTDTQYF. DNA for the CDR3: TGTGCCAGCAGTTTGGGACCACGCACAGATACGCAGTATTTT.

This clonotype was detected only a few times. The V call is TRBV27, the J call TRBJ2-5, with TRBD1 matching over 7 bases. After removal of 6 bases from V and 3 bases from J, the junction contained 10 bases not matched to a gene. The CDR3 sequence is 15 residues long. Germline values: CDR1 MNHEY, CDR2 SMNVEV (reference sequence). Here the CDR3 reads CASSLHRGREETQYF. The CDR3 coding sequence is TGTGCCAGCAGCCTACATAGGGGGCGCGAAGAGACCCAGTACTTC.

J is TRBJ2-1 and V is TRBV12-3 or TRBV12-4, with unresolved D. V was cut by 6 bases and J by 5 bases, with 17 bases left in between. This CDR3 spans 15 amino acids. The DNA for the CDR3 is TGTGCCAGCAGCGTTAATCGCCAAAGGCACAATGAGCAGTTCTTC. It is translated as CASSVNRQRHNEQFF.

The chain links TRBV29-1 to TRBJ2-1, with no clear D. Trimming took 1 base from V and 4 from J, leaving 14 bases between them. CDR1 and CDR2 (germline): SQVTM, ANQGSEA. The CDR3 loop spans 15 amino acids. This CDR3 reads CSVEVLERIYNEQFF. The CDR3 region has the DNA TGCAGCGTTGAAGTTCTGGAACGAATATACAATGAGCAGTTCTTC.

The CDR3 is CSASIGEGQYF. The CDR3 nucleotides are TGCAGTGCTAGTATCGGGGAAGGGCAGTACTTC. This chain joins TRBV20-1 and TRBJ2-7, with D perhaps matching TRBD2 (5 bases). Germline assignment: CDR1 DFQATT and CDR2 SNEGSKA (reference sequence). This CDR3 has 11 amino acids. The ends were cut back, 3 bases at V and 9 bases at J, with 12 bases in the middle.

This clonotype was observed a handful of times. The V gene is TRBV18, the J gene TRBJ2-5, with D uncertain. V was shortened by 6 bases and J by 4 bases, with 12 bases between the two germline ends. Germline CDR1 reads KGHSH; CDR2 reads LQKENI. The CDR3 length is 13 residues. The CDR3 DNA follows: TGTGCCAGCTCCCACCAATTACTAGAGACCCAGTACTTC. Translated, it gives CASSHQLLETQYF.

The V call is TRBV29-1, the J call TRBJ1-3; D is undetermined. Germline CDR1 is SQVTM and CDR2 is ANQGSEA. V lost 4 bases and J 2 bases, leaving 15 bases between the germline ends. The CDR3 runs 15 residues. CDR3 nucleotides: TGCAGCGTTGTGGTGGTCCGGCTCCCTGGAAACACCATATATTTT. This translates into CSVVVVRLPGNTIYF.

This clonotype was detected only once. This chain links TRBV3-1 with TRBJ1-4, with a possible D match to TRBD1 (5 bases). CDR3 length: 15 residues. V dropped 0 bases and J dropped 5 bases, with 10 bases sitting between them. Germline V gives CDR1 LGHDT, CDR2 YNNKEL (reference sequence). The CDR3 is CASSQDVTENEKLFF. The CDR3 DNA sequence: TGTGCCAGCAGCCAAGATGTGACAGAGAATGAAAAACTGTTTTTT.

The chain combines TRBV4-3 with TRBJ2-5, with TRBD1 identical over 8 bases. The J call is uncertain, as TRBJ2-7 better fits the DNA end. CDR1 and CDR2 (germline): LGHNA, YSLEER. This CDR3 contains 17 residues. CDR3 DNA sequence: TGCGCCAGCAGCCAAGATTTCGTGACAGGGGAGTTGTACGAGCAGTACTTC. This translates into CASSQDFVTGELYEQYF.

In the case of this clonotype: Likely a read error: the CDR3 ends without its conserved phenylalanine or tryptophan. The J gene is TRBJ1-1, the V gene TRBV29-1; D perhaps matches TRBD1 (6 bases). Trimming took off 7 bases at V and 8 bases at J, with 14 bases between the two ends. From germline, CDR1 is SQVTM and CDR2 ANQGSEA. This CDR3 comprises 11 residues. Here the CDR3 reads CSGTASLEAFL. The CDR3 DNA is TGCAGCGGGACAGCCTCTCTCGAAGCTTTCCTT.

The genes are TRBV14 and TRBJ1-4; weak D call: TRBD1 (5 bases). Germline assignment: CDR1 SGHDN and CDR2 FVKESK. V lost 5 bases and J lost 7, with 11 bases in between. The CDR3 runs to 13 residues. The DNA of the CDR3 is TGTGCCAGCAGCGGGGCCGCGGGTGAAAAACTGTTTTTT. It translates to CASSGAAGEKLFF.